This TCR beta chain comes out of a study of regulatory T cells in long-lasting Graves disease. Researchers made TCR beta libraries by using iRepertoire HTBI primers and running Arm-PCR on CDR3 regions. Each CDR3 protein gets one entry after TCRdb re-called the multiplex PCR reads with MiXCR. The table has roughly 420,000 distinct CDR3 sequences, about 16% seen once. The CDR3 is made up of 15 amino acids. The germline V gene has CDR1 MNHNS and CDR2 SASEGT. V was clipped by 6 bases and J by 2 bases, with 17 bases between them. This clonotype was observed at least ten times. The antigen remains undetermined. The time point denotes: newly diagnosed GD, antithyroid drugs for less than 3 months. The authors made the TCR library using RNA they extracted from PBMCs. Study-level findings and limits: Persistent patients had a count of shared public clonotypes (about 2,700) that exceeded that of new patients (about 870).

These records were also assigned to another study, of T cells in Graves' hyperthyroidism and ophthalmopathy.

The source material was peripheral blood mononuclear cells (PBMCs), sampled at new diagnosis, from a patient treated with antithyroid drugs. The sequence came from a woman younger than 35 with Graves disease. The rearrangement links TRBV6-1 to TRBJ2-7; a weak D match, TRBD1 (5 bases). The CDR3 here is CASSLDQTAPYEQYF. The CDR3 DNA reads TGTGCCAGCAGCCTCGACCAGACAGCTCCCTACGAGCAGTACTTC.